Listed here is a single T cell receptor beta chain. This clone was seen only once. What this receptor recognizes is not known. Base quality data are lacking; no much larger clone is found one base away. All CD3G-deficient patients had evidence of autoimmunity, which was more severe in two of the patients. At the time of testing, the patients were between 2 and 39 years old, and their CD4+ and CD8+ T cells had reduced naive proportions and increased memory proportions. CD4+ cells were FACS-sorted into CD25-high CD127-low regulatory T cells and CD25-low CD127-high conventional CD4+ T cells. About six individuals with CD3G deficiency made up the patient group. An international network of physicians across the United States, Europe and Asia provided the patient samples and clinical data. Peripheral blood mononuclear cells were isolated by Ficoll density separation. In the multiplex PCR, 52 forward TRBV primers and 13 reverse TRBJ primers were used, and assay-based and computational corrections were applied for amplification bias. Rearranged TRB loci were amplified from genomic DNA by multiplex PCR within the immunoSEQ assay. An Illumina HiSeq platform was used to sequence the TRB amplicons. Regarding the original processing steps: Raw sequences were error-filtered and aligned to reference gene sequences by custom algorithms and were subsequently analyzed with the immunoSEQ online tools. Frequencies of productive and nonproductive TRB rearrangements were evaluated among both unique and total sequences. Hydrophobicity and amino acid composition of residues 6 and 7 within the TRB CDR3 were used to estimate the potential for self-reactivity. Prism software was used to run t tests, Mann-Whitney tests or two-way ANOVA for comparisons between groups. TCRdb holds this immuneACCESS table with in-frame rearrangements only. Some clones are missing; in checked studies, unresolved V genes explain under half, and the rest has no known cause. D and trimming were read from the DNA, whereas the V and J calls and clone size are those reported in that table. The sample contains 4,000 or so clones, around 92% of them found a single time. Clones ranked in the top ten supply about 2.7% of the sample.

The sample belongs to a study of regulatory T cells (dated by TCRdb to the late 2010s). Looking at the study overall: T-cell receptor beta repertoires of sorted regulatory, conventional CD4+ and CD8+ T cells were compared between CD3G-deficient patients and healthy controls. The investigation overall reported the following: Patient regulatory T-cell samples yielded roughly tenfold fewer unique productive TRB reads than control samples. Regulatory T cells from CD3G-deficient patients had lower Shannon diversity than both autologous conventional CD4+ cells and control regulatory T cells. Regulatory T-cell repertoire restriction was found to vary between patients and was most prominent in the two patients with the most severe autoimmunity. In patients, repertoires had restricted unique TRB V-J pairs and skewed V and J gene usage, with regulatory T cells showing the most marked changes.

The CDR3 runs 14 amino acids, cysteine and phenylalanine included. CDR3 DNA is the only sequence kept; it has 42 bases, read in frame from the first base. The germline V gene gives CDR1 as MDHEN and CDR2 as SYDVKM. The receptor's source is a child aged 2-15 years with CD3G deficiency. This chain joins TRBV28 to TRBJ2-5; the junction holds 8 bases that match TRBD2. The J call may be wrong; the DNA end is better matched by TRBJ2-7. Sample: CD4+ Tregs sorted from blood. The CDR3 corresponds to CASRVGRGVHEQYF. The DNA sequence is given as TGTGCCAGCCGGGTCGGGAGGGGAGTCCACGAGCAGTACTTC.